These 27 T cell receptor beta chains were sequenced from one sample in a study of blood T cell repertoires in COVID-19 (TCRdb year 2020). The library was produced with the immunoSEQ multiplex PCR assay. TCRdb obtained this table from immuneACCESS and retained in-frame rearrangements with V and J assigned. These tables miss some clones; where compared with another copy, unresolved V genes account for less than half of the shortfall, and the remainder is unexplained. In this sample the table shows 250,000 to 350,000 clones, approximately 86% of which occur a single time. The ten biggest clones cover over 2% of the sample. The sequenced sample consisted of peripheral blood. All receptors come from a woman aged 45-65 years who had recovered from COVID-19.

The chain joins TRBV6-5 to TRBJ1-2, with D perhaps matching TRBD1 (5 bases). The V gene's germline CDR1 is MNHEY and CDR2 SVGAGI. CDR3 size: 12 residues. Trimming removed 4 bases from V and 8 bases from J, with 11 bases in between. The CDR3 nucleotides read TGTGCCAGCAGTTTAGGAGGGACCGGCTACACCTTC. Translating gives CASSLGGTGYTF.

This chain links TRBV9 with TRBJ2-1; possible D gene TRBD1, 5 bases. From germline, CDR1 is SGDLS and CDR2 YYNGEE. The CDR3 is made up of 15 amino acids. Deletions cut 0 bases from V and 9 bases from J, with 16 bases between. The CDR3 loop is CASSVGATATGEQFF. In DNA form, the CDR3 reads TGTGCCAGCAGCGTAGGGGCGACAGCTACTGGTGAGCAGTTCTTC.

The rearrangement joins TRBV5-1 to TRBJ2-5, with a weak D call TRBD2 (6 bases). Germline CDR1 SGHRS, CDR2 YFSETQ. This CDR3 is 14 amino acids long. The V end lost 0 bases, the J end lost 2 bases, and 8 bases lay between the germline ends. This CDR3 is CASSLALAQETQYF. The DNA for the CDR3 is TGCGCCAGCAGCTTGGCACTAGCTCAAGAGACCCAGTACTTC.

This clone has a single count. V is TRBV18 and J is TRBJ1-4, with 9 positions matching TRBD1. The V gene's germline CDR1 is KGHSH and CDR2 LQKENI. The CDR3 extends over 14 amino acids. After removal of 3 bases from V and 9 bases from J, the junction contained 5 bases not matched to a gene. The CDR3 reads CASSPPGQGQKLFF. CDR3 coding DNA: TGTGCCAGCTCACCTCCAGGACAGGGGCAAAAACTGTTTTTT. Full variable domain (remainder filled in from reference TRBV18 and TRBJ1-4): NAGVMQNPRHLVRRRGQEARLRCSPMKGHSHVYWYRQLPEEGLKFMVYLQKENIIDESGMPKERFSAEFPKEGPSILRIQQVVRGDSAAYFCASSPPGQGQKLFFGSGTQLSVL.

CDR3 region: CATSDPSAGETQYF. CDR3 DNA sequence: TGTGCCACCAGTGACCCCTCCGCCGGAGAGACCCAGTACTTC. The chain joins TRBV24-1 to TRBJ2-5; D not certain. The CDR3 consists of 14 residues. V was cut by 4 bases and J by 4 bases, with 12 bases left in between. The germline V gene encodes CDR1 KGHDR and CDR2 SFDVKD.

This clone was recorded a few times. The CDR3 reads CASSLVPPGQGYSPLHF. DNA for the CDR3: TGTGCCAGCAGCTTAGTTCCTCCGGGACAGGGTTATTCACCCCTCCACTTT. The chain links TRBV7-2 to TRBJ1-6; 9 nucleotides line up with TRBD1. Germline-derived CDR1 and CDR2 are SGHTA and FQGNSA. The CDR3 totals 17 residues. J lost 8 bases, V lost 1 base, and 9 bases had no gene match.

The gene calls are TRBV30 and TRBJ1-2; D possibly corresponds to TRBD1 (6 bases). V was trimmed by 2 bases and J by 5 bases, leaving 15 bases between them. The CDR3 has 14 amino acids. In germline, CDR1 is GTSNPN, CDR2 SVGIG (reference sequence). Here the CDR3 reads CAWSLVRGGYGYTF. The DNA for the CDR3 is TGTGCCTGGAGTCTGGTCAGGGGTGGATATGGCTACACCTTC.

The chain carries TRBV7-9 and TRBJ1-1; D is undetermined. The CDR3 is 12 amino acids. Germline V CDR1 and CDR2: SEHNR, FQNEAQ (reference sequence). Trimming removed 4 bases from V and 5 bases from J, with 8 bases in between. The CDR3 coding sequence is TGTGCCAGCAGCTCCGGTCCAACTGAAGCTTTCTTT. Residues: CASSSGPTEAFF.

The rearrangement uses TRBV10-3 and TRBJ2-2; 8 bases are shared with TRBD1. Germline CDR1 ENHRY, CDR2 SYGVKD. Trimming at V came to 10 bases and at J to 1 base, leaving 11 bases not matched to a gene. The CDR3 covers 16 residues. This CDR3 is CATRNGQGVNTGELFF. The CDR3, as DNA: TGTGCCACTCGAAACGGACAGGGAGTGAACACCGGGGAGCTGTTTTTT.

This clone was detected only once. This sequence joins TRBV20-1 and TRBJ2-1; 9 positions match TRBD2. The length of the CDR3 is 15 residues. The ends lost 3 bases at V and 9 bases at J; junction bases unmatched: 12. Germline CDR1 reads DFQATT; CDR2 reads SNEGSKA (reference sequence). The CDR3 region is CSASLSSSGKVEQFF. CDR3 DNA sequence: TGCAGTGCTAGTTTGAGCTCTAGCGGGAAAGTTGAGCAGTTCTTC.

The chain uses TRBV6-2 or TRBV6-3 and TRBJ1-2, with D perhaps TRBD1 (5 bases). This CDR3 region has 13 residues. V was trimmed by 1 base and J by 6 bases, leaving 9 bases between them. CDR1 and CDR2 from the germline V gene are MNHEY and SVGEGT. This chain's CDR3 is CASSYLGVDGYTF. CDR3 coding DNA: TGTGCCAGCAGTTACTTAGGGGTCGATGGCTACACCTTC.

This clone came up many times. The CDR3 DNA reads TGTGCCAGCAGCCAAGCGGCAGGGGGGACCGGGGAGCTGTTTTTT. Translation: CASSQAAGGTGELFF. V and J are TRBV14 and TRBJ2-2; D may be TRBD1 (7 bases). The CDR3 is 15 residues long. The ends were cut back, 1 base at V and 5 bases at J, with 11 bases in the middle. The germline gives CDR1 SGHDN, CDR2 FVKESK.

The V gene is TRBV28, the J gene TRBJ2-5; D may be TRBD1 (5 bases). This CDR3 has 14 residues. V was pared by 3 bases and J by 5 bases, with 13 bases between. Germline V gene sequence: CDR1 MDHEN, CDR2 SYDVKM. CDR3 in amino acids: CASSFMGRRETQYF. The CDR3, as DNA: TGTGCCAGCAGTTTTATGGGGCGTCGGGAGACCCAGTACTTC.

The J gene is TRBJ2-7, the V gene TRBV29-1; possibly TRBD2 for D (5 bases). This CDR3 has 13 residues. The germline V gene encodes CDR1 SQVTM and CDR2 ANQGSEA. V gave up 5 bases and J gave up 2 bases, with 13 bases separating them. The chain's CDR3 is CSVRGLMTYEQYF. For the CDR3, the DNA is TGCAGCGTTAGAGGGCTAATGACCTACGAGCAGTACTTC.

The CDR3 is CASSSYGGANYGYTF. The CDR3 DNA reads TGTGCCAGCAGTAGTTACGGAGGAGCTAACTATGGCTACACCTTC. The rearrangement links TRBV6-5 to TRBJ1-2; D call uncertain. This CDR3 region has 15 residues. Looked up from germline, CDR1 is MNHEY and CDR2 is SVGAGI. V lost 5 bases, J lost 0 bases, and 13 bases lay in between.

This chain connects TRBV15 to TRBJ2-2, with 12 bases matching TRBD2. V was clipped by 5 bases and J by 6 bases; unmatched bases: 7. CDR3 length: 16 residues. Germline CDR1 reads LNHNV; CDR2 reads YYDKDF (reference sequence). The CDR3 region is CATSGGLAGRAGELFF. CDR3 in DNA: TGTGCCACCAGCGGAGGACTAGCGGGACGGGCCGGGGAGCTGTTTTTT.

This rearrangement joins TRBV27 to TRBJ1-1, with TRBD1 as a possible D gene (5 bases). Germline CDR1 is MNHEY and CDR2 is SMNVEV (reference sequence). The CDR3 contains 14 residues. The V gene lost 4 bases and the J gene lost 1 base, with 10 bases spanning the gap. This chain's CDR3 is CASSSRQRNTEAFF. CDR3 DNA sequence: TGTGCCAGCAGTTCGCGACAGCGGAACACTGAAGCTTTCTTT.

This sequence joins TRBV7-8 and TRBJ1-2; TRBD1 agrees at 8 bases. The CDR3 spans 13 residues. The V segment lost 6 bases and the J segment 4 bases; nucleotides outside the gene matches: 4. CDR1 and CDR2 from the germline V gene are SGHVS and FQNEAQ. Here the CDR3 DNA reads TGTGCCAGCAGTCTAACAGGGGGCTATGGCTACACCTTC. It encodes CASSLTGGYGYTF.

The rearrangement uses TRBV1 and TRBJ2-7; the table's TRBD2 call for D was not verified on the DNA. TRBV1 is an annotated pseudogene. The CDR3 consists of 13 residues. This chain's CDR3 is CTSSQGGDYEQYF. The CDR3 region has the DNA TGCACCAGCAGCCAAGGGGGGGATTACGAGCAGTACTTC.

This clone appeared a single time. J is TRBJ2-5 and V is TRBV27, with 7 bases matching TRBD1. Looked up from germline, CDR1 is MNHEY and CDR2 is SMNVEV (reference sequence). This CDR3 has 13 amino acids. Germline trimming cut 3 bases from V and 5 bases from J; bases unmatched to any gene: 3. CDR3 loop: CASSFEQGETQYF. The CDR3 region has the DNA TGTGCCAGCAGTTTTGAACAGGGGGAGACCCAGTACTTC.

The chain employs TRBV7-2 and TRBJ2-1; 11 positions match TRBD2. Germline V lookup: CDR1 SGHTA, CDR2 FQGNSA. V was clipped by 6 bases and J by 9 bases; unmatched bases: 10. This CDR3 comprises 15 residues. Here the CDR3 DNA reads TGTGCCAGCAGTTTTAGCGGGAGGGCCTCCGTTGAGCAGTTCTTC. Translated, it gives CASSFSGRASVEQFF.

The gene calls are TRBV27 and TRBJ2-7, with 7 bases that match TRBD1. Trimming cost V 8 bases and J 2 bases; bases outside gene matches: 3. The germline V gene has CDR1 MNHEY and CDR2 SMNVEV (reference sequence). This CDR3 comprises 12 residues. This chain's CDR3 is CASRDSPYEQYF. The CDR3 bases are TGTGCCAGCCGGGACAGTCCCTACGAGCAGTACTTC.

Details on this clone: The identical CDR3 is also encoded by other nucleotide sequences in the sample. The V call is TRBV28, the J call TRBJ1-5; D is perhaps TRBD1 (5 bases). Between the trimmed V and J ends, which lost 2 bases and 1 base, there was a span of 9 bases. Germline V CDR1 and CDR2: MDHEN, SYDVKM. The CDR3 extends over 15 amino acids. DNA of the CDR3: TGTGCCAGCAGTTTAACGGGGGGGAGCAATCAGCCCCAGCATTTT. It specifies CASSLTGGSNQPQHF. The full variable domain, completed using reference TRBV28 and TRBJ1-5, is DVKVTQSSRYLVKRTGEKVFLECVQDMDHENMFWYRQDPGLGLRLIYFSYDVKMKEKGDIPEGYSVSREKKERFSLILESASTNQTSMYLCASSLTGGSNQPQHFGDGTRLSIL.

V usage is TRBV9 and J usage is TRBJ1-6; perhaps TRBD1 as D (5 bases). The CDR3 has 16 residues. The V end was cut by 3 bases, the J end by 5 bases, with 15 bases between. Germline loops: CDR1 SGDLS, CDR2 YYNGEE. In DNA form, the CDR3 reads TGTGCCAGCAGCGCAAACCCGGGACTCAATAATTCACCCCTCCACTTT. It is translated as CASSANPGLNNSPLHF.

This clone appeared many times. The chain employs TRBV4-3 and TRBJ1-1; D is ambiguous. V shed 2 bases and J shed 3 bases, with 7 bases lying between them. Per germline, CDR1 LGHNA and CDR2 YSLEER. The CDR3 is 13 residues long. CDR3 in amino acids: CASSQSMYTEAFF. CDR3 nucleotides: TGCGCCAGCAGCCAATCAATGTACACTGAAGCTTTCTTT.

The chain employs TRBV20-1 and TRBJ1-1; D is possibly TRBD1 (6 bases). With 3 bases removed from V and 1 base from J, the gap between germline ends came to 15 bases. Germline V gene data show CDR1 as DFQATT and CDR2 as SNEGSKA (reference sequence). This CDR3 is 15 amino acids long. This CDR3 reads CSASGPGHRNTEAFF. CDR3 coding DNA: TGCAGTGCTAGTGGACCGGGACATAGGAACACTGAAGCTTTCTTT.

This CDR3 is CASRRQQANYGYTF. CDR3 coding DNA: TGTGCCAGCAGACGCCAACAGGCTAACTATGGCTACACCTTC. J is TRBJ1-2 and V is TRBV6-5; D is possibly TRBD1 (5 bases). V shed 6 bases and J shed 0 bases, with 11 bases lying between them. From germline, CDR1 is MNHEY and CDR2 SVGAGI. The length of the CDR3 is 14 residues.